This paragraph reports one T cell receptor (beta chain). The sample is drawn from a study of technical replicates of blood from a handful of donors. The assay was immunoSEQ multiplex PCR, and TCRdb's table has in-frame clones only and misses some. In the table there are about 100,000 clones, about 94% of which are singletons. Material for sequencing was T cells isolated from PBMCs. The clonotype originates from a human donor in good health.

The CDR3 sequence: CASSRTRGGHYGYTF. The CDR3 DNA reads TGTGCCAGCAGTCGAACCCGCGGAGGGCACTATGGCTACACCTTC. This chain uses TRBV6-5 with TRBJ1-2; unclear D gene. CDR3 length: 15 residues. V lost 5 bases and J lost 3, with 16 bases in between. CDR1 is MNHEY and CDR2 is SVGAGI in the germline V gene.